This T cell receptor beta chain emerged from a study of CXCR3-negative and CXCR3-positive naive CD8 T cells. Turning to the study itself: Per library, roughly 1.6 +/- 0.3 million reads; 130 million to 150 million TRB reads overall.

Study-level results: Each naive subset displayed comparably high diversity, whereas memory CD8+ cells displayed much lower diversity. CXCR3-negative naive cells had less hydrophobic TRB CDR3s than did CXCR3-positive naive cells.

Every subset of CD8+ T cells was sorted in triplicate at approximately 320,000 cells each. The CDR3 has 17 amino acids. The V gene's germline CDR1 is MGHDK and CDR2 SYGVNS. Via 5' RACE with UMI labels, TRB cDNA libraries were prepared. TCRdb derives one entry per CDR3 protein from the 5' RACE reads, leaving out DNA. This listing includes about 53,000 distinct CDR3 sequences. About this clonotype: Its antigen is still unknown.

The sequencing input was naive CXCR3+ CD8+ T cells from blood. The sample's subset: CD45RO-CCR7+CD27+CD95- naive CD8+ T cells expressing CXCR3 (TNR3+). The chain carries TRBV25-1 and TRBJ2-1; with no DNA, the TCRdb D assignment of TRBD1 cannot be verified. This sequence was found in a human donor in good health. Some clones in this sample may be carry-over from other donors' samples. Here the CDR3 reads CATRSRDRNLSYNEQFF.